This paragraph covers one T cell receptor (beta chain) sequence. This CDR3 region has 14 residues. V lost 2 bases and J lost 8; bases outside the gene matches: 8. Germline values: CDR1 MNHEY, CDR2 SVGAGI. Sequenced by immunoSEQ multiplex PCR; TCRdb stores in-frame clones only, minus some. The sample has under 45,000 clones; 84% are singletons. The data are from a study of blood T cell repertoires in COVID-19. Study background: Some COVID-19 samples were acute and others convalescent; all came from the United States, Italy and Spain. Sample material is recorded as cDNA or gDNA derived from T cells, B-cell-depleted T cells, or PBMCs.

This rearrangement joins TRBV6-5 to TRBJ1-2, with 7 bases lining up with TRBD1. The sample consisted of peripheral blood. The sequence was obtained from a human donor in a cohort sampled during active COVID-19. The CDR3 bases are TGTGCCAGCAGTTACAGTCGCAGGGGGGAGGGCTACACCTTC. It encodes CASSYSRRGEGYTF.